This entry features one TCR beta chain sequence. Its antigen is undetermined. The data stem from a study of cytomegalovirus exposure and HLA in healthy donors. Findings and limits, study-wide: Being productive about 90% or about 30% of the time was typical of most TCR beta V segments in an earlier analysis. There were reportedly fewer N-insertions in an Asian-associated ancestry cluster than the roughly 670-donor mean, in a later analysis. Reports indicated that the classifier achieved high specificity and sensitivity in diagnosing cytomegalovirus status.

13 Jbeta primers and 60 Vbeta primers were used for the PCR. Sequenced by immunoSEQ multiplex PCR; TCRdb stores in-frame clones only, minus some. Of about 190,000 clones in the sample, roughly four fifths are singletons; the top ten hold approximately 3.1%. V dropped 5 bases and J dropped 5; count of bases not matched to a gene: 4. Germline values: CDR1 LNHDA, CDR2 SQIVND (reference sequence). The length of the CDR3 is 15 residues. The receptor comes from a woman in her 30s in good health and CMV-seropositive. V and J are TRBV19 and TRBJ2-1; 12 bases match TRBD2. The sequenced sample consisted of PBMCs. The CDR3 sequence is CASSGRTSGDNEQFF. For the CDR3, the DNA is TGTGCCAGTAGTGGACGGACTAGCGGGGACAATGAGCAGTTCTTC. The complete variable domain, with remaining parts taken from reference TRBV19 and TRBJ2-1, reads DGGITQSPKYLFRKEGQNVTLSCEQNLNHDAMYWYRQDPGQGLRLIYYSQIVNDFQKGDIAEGYSVSREKKESFPLTVTSAQKNPTAFYLCASSGRTSGDNEQFFGPGTRLTVL.